This is a list of T cell receptor beta chains from one sample in a study of shared clonotypes between healthy human individuals. Using immunoSEQ multiplex PCR, the repertoire was profiled, and TCRdb retains in-frame clones only, with some absent. The table shows 2 million or so clones, with over 85% occurring only once. What was sequenced was naive CD8+ T cells sorted from blood. These receptors were obtained from a young man in good health. The CDR3 runs from the conserved cysteine through the conserved F or W. D genes are given only for firm matches. Rows give clone size only sometimes, using once, few, many, or a class for an expanded clone.

D gene	V gene	J gene	CDR3 length	clone size	CDR3 protein	CDR3 DNA
TRBD1	TRBV7-9	TRBJ2-3	16	.	CASSILGTEHTDTQYF	TGTGCCAGCAGCATACTCGGGACAGAGCACACAGATACGCAGTATTTT
TRBD1	TRBV13	TRBJ1-5	15	.	CASSLGGQGGQPQHF	TGTGCCAGCAGCTTAGGCGGACAGGGAGGTCAGCCCCAGCATTTT
TRBD2	TRBV29-1	TRBJ2-3	20	.	CSVDPRGLAGGPGVLDTQYF	TGCAGCGTTGACCCCCGCGGGCTAGCGGGAGGGCCGGGAGTTTTAGATACGCAGTATTTT
.	TRBV5-6	TRBJ1-1	12	.	CASSENRAEAFF	TGTGCCAGCAGCGAAAATCGGGCTGAAGCTTTCTTT
TRBD2	TRBV19	TRBJ2-7	14	once	CASSTGLSGYEQYF	TGTGCCAGTAGTACGGGACTATCGGGCTACGAGCAGTACTTC
.	TRBV7-2	TRBJ2-7	14	.	CASSLGVSSYEQYF	TGTGCCAGCAGCTTAGGCGTGAGCTCCTACGAGCAGTACTTC
TRBD2	TRBV4-3	TRBJ2-2	17	.	CASSQDPSGSLSGELFF	TGCGCCAGCAGCCAAGATCCTAGCGGGAGCCTGTCCGGGGAGCTGTTTTTT
.	TRBV6-6	TRBJ2-7	13	.	CASSPPGEIEQYF	TGTGCCAGCAGTCCCCCGGGAGAAATTGAGCAGTACTTC
.	TRBV4-1	TRBJ2-7	14	.	CASSEGVVESEQYF	TGCGCCAGCAGTGAGGGGGTTGTTGAGTCCGAGCAGTACTTC
.	TRBV27	TRBJ2-1	11	.	CASTWHNEQFF	TGTGCCAGCACTTGGCACAATGAGCAGTTCTTC
.	TRBV7-9	TRBJ1-1	16	.	CASSSSGAARNTEAFF	TGTGCCAGCAGCTCATCGGGAGCGGCAAGGAACACTGAAGCTTTCTTT
TRBD1	TRBV30	TRBJ2-7	15	.	CAWSAGTGAAYEQYF	TGTGCCTGGAGTGCCGGGACAGGGGCTGCCTACGAGCAGTACTTC
.	TRBV7-9	TRBJ1-1	15	.	CASSSGWGAGTEAFF	TGTGCCAGCAGCTCAGGATGGGGGGCAGGAACTGAAGCTTTCTTT
.	TRBV19	TRBJ1-3	15	once	CASSIGTGGGNTIYF	TGTGCCAGTAGTATAGGAACCGGGGGCGGAAACACCATATATTTT
.	TRBV9	TRBJ1-1	13	.	CASSVGVGTEAFF	TGTGCCAGCAGCGTTGGCGTCGGCACTGAAGCTTTCTTT
.	TRBV27	TRBJ2-7	14	.	CASSLATGSYEQYF	TGTGCCAGCAGTTTGGCTACAGGGTCCTACGAGCAGTACTTC
.	TRBV5-5	TRBJ1-5	14	.	CASSLGAGNQPQHF	TGTGCCAGCAGCTTGGGGGCCGGCAATCAGCCCCAGCATTTT
.	TRBV20-1	TRBJ1-2	11	.	CSARGDYGYTF	TGCAGTGCTAGGGGCGACTATGGCTACACCTTC
TRBD1	TRBV5-4	TRBJ2-7	19	.	CASSFGDAMPGQGVYEQYF	TGTGCCAGCAGCTTTGGGGACGCCATGCCGGGACAGGGGGTATACGAGCAGTACTTC
TRBD1	TRBV6-4	TRBJ2-7	12	.	CATDGTGREQYF	TGTGCCACTGATGGGACAGGGAGGGAGCAGTACTTC
TRBD2	TRBV5-4	TRBJ2-1	16	.	CASSLARLAGDNEQFF	TGTGCCAGCAGCTTGGCCCGACTAGCGGGAGACAATGAGCAGTTCTTC
TRBD2	TRBV27	TRBJ2-7	16	.	CASSPRTSGLSYEQYF	TGTGCCAGCAGTCCCAGGACTAGCGGCCTCTCCTACGAGCAGTACTTC
.	TRBV9	TRBJ2-7	16	.	CASSDPGGVSSYEQYF	TGTGCCAGCAGCGACCCGGGGGGCGTCAGCTCCTACGAGCAGTACTTC
.	TRBV27	TRBJ2-3	15	.	CASSPAVVGGDTQYF	TGTGCCAGCAGTCCAGCGGTGGTGGGAGGAGATACGCAGTATTTT
TRBD1	TRBV10-2	TRBJ1-5	14	.	CASSETGGTQPQHF	TGCGCCAGCAGTGAGACAGGGGGGACTCAGCCCCAGCATTTT
.	TRBV13	TRBJ1-2	13	.	CASSLENSRGYTF	TGTGCCAGCAGCTTAGAAAACAGTCGGGGCTACACCTTC
.	TRBV28	TRBJ1-1	15	.	CASTPAGAMGTEAFF	TGTGCCAGCACCCCTGCCGGGGCCATGGGCACTGAAGCTTTCTTT
.	TRBV23-1	TRBJ2-5	16	.	CASSQSKTDGQETQYF	TGCGCCAGCAGTCAATCGAAGACGGACGGGCAAGAGACCCAGTACTTC
.	TRBV7-9	TRBJ1-2	13	.	CASSSGAANGYTF	TGTGCCAGCAGCTCAGGGGCAGCAAATGGCTACACCTTC
.	TRBV10-2	TRBJ2-3	11	.	CASSDGDTQYF	TGCGCCAGCAGTGATGGGGATACGCAGTATTTT
.	TRBV27	TRBJ2-7	13	.	CASSSRTTYEQYF	TGTGCCAGCAGTTCCCGGACCACCTACGAGCAGTACTTC
.	TRBV5-5	TRBJ2-7	13	.	CASSLGQRYEQYF	TGTGCCAGCAGCTTGGGTCAAAGATACGAGCAGTACTTC
TRBD2	TRBV5-4	TRBJ2-3	18	.	CASSLGLAGGTSTDTQYF	TGTGCCAGCAGCTTGGGGCTAGCGGGAGGGACTAGCACAGATACGCAGTATTTT
TRBD2	TRBV4-3	TRBJ2-6	17	.	CASSQSSGGSGANVLTF	TGCGCCAGCAGCCAAAGCAGCGGGGGATCAGGGGCCAACGTCCTGACTTTC
TRBD1	TRBV30	TRBJ1-4	14	.	CAWTLGTGVEKLFF	TGTGCCTGGACCTTGGGGACAGGGGTAGAAAAACTGTTTTTT
.	TRBV5-8	TRBJ2-7	13	.	CASSPDTGHEQYF	TGTGCCAGCAGCCCGGATACAGGGCACGAGCAGTACTTC
.	TRBV7-9	TRBJ2-1	14	.	CASSLETGSNEQFF	TGTGCCAGCAGCTTAGAGACAGGCTCCAATGAGCAGTTCTTC
.	TRBV4-1	TRBJ2-7	13	.	CASSQALPYEQYF	TGCGCCAGCAGCCAAGCCCTCCCCTACGAGCAGTACTTC
TRBD1	TRBV4-1	TRBJ1-2	16	.	CASSPRQGLPNYGYTF	TGCGCCAGCAGCCCAAGACAGGGGCTGCCTAACTATGGCTACACCTTC
.	TRBV12-5	TRBJ2-7	11	.	CASGYYEEQYF	TGTGCTAGTGGGTATTACGAGGAGCAGTACTTC
.	TRBV13	TRBJ2-3	12	.	CASSSSGDTQYF	TGTGCCAGCTCGAGTTCGGGGGATACGCAGTATTTT
TRBD1	TRBV28	TRBJ1-6	14	.	CASSTGVDNSPLHF	TGTGCCAGCAGTACAGGGGTCGACAATTCACCCCTCCACTTT
.	TRBV27	TRBJ2-7	13	.	CASSLSVGGEQYF	TGTGCCAGCAGTTTATCGGTTGGGGGCGAGCAGTACTTC
.	TRBV27	TRBJ2-1	15	.	CASSPLWGLQNEQFF	TGTGCCAGCAGTCCACTCTGGGGACTTCAGAATGAGCAGTTCTTC
.	TRBV4-1	TRBJ1-6	17	.	CASSQDIRVVLNRPLHF	TGCGCCAGCAGCCAAGATATCCGGGTAGTTCTCAATAGGCCCCTCCACTTT
TRBD2	TRBV4-2	TRBJ2-7	15	.	CASSQLAGGKYEQYF	TGTGCCAGCAGCCAGCTAGCGGGGGGGAAATACGAGCAGTACTTC
TRBD1	TRBV11-2	TRBJ2-7	16	.	CASSQSGTGIGGEQYF	TGTGCCAGCAGCCAATCCGGGACAGGGATCGGGGGGGAGCAGTACTTC
.	TRBV5-4	TRBJ2-4	14	.	CASSLGSGADIQYF	TGTGCCAGCAGCTTGGGGTCAGGGGCGGACATTCAGTACTTC
TRBD1	TRBV27	TRBJ2-7	14	.	CASSLIQGADEQYF	TGTGCCAGCAGTTTAATCCAGGGGGCCGACGAGCAGTACTTC
TRBD2	TRBV5-6	TRBJ2-1	15	once	CASSFATSGRNEQFF	TGTGCCAGCAGCTTCGCGACTAGCGGGAGGAATGAGCAGTTCTTC